Presented here are 20 T cell receptor beta chains from one specimen sequenced in a study of blood T cell repertoires in COVID-19. TCRdb's copy holds only in-frame clones and misses some; the assay was immunoSEQ multiplex PCR. In the table there are some 93,000 clones, 70% to 90% of which are singletons. The sample consisted of peripheral blood. These receptors came from a man in his sixties with acute or convalescent COVID-19.

V and J are TRBV6-2 or TRBV6-3 and TRBJ2-1, with D unresolved. The CDR3 sequence is 13 residues long. Germline CDR1 and CDR2: MNHEY and SVGEGT. Trimming stripped 4 bases from V and 4 bases from J, with 8 bases between. CDR3 coding DNA: TGTGCCAGCAGTTCCGACACGTACAATGAGCAGTTCTTC. Residues: CASSSDTYNEQFF.

This sequence joins TRBV24-1 and TRBJ2-3, with 9 bases fitting TRBD2. V lost 4 bases and J lost 3; bases outside the gene matches: 7. Germline CDR1 reads KGHDR; CDR2 reads SFDVKD. The CDR3 is 16 amino acids. The CDR3 DNA is TGTGCCACCAGTGAAGCCGGGACTAGCAGTACAGATACGCAGTATTTT. This codes for CATSEAGTSSTDTQYF.

This chain joins TRBV6-5 and TRBJ2-1; 8 bases are a match to TRBD2. Losses at the gene ends were 2 bases for V and 2 bases for J; bases not matched to a gene: 5. The CDR3 covers 16 residues. Germline-derived CDR1 and CDR2 are MNHEY and SVGAGI. For the CDR3, the DNA is TGTGCCAGCAGTTACAGTATGGGACTAGCCTACAATGAGCAGTTCTTC. Residues: CASSYSMGLAYNEQFF.

The count of this clone is one. The J gene is TRBJ2-7, the V gene TRBV18, with D possibly being TRBD2 (5 bases). The CDR3 covers 13 residues. Germline V gives CDR1 KGHSH, CDR2 LQKENI. V lost 5 bases and J 4 bases, leaving 12 bases between the germline ends. In DNA, the CDR3 is TGTGCCAGCTCAAAAACCGGGATTTACGAGCAGTACTTC. Amino acids: CASSKTGIYEQYF.

This chain uses TRBV7-9 with TRBJ1-6; D call uncertain. The CDR3 covers 12 residues. V shed 3 bases and J shed 5 bases, with 2 bases lying between them. CDR1 and CDR2 (germline): SEHNR, FQNEAQ (reference sequence). CDR3 DNA: TGTGCCAGCAGCTTCGATAATTCACCCCTCCACTTT. It codes for CASSFDNSPLHF.

The rearrangement joins TRBV13 to TRBJ2-2; D unresolved. The V gene's germline CDR1 is PRHDT and CDR2 FYEKMQ (reference sequence). This CDR3 comprises 15 residues. Trimming removed 5 bases at V and 2 bases at J, with 12 bases between. The CDR3 region is CASSPPGYNTGELFF. In DNA, the CDR3 is TGTGCCAGCAGCCCACCGGGTTATAACACCGGGGAGCTGTTTTTT.

V gene TRBV5-1 combines with J gene TRBJ2-2, with 8 bases aligning to TRBD1. The V gene's germline CDR1 is SGHRS and CDR2 YFSETQ. CDR3 length: 16 amino acids. The J segment lost 1 base and the V segment lost 4 bases, leaving 6 bases of the junction unmatched. The CDR3 loop is CASSPGQVLNTGELFF. CDR3 DNA sequence: TGCGCCAGCAGCCCGGGACAGGTCTTGAACACCGGGGAGCTGTTTTTT. Filled out from reference TRBV5-1 and TRBJ2-2, the complete variable domain reads KAGVTQTPRYLIKTRGQQVTLSCSPISGHRSVSWYQQTPGQGLQFLFEYFSETQRNKGNFPGRFSGRQFSNSRSEMNVSTLELGDSALYLCASSPGQVLNTGELFFGEGSRLTVL.

The chain uses TRBV4-1 and TRBJ2-7; D unresolved. The germline CDR1 and CDR2 sequences are MGHRA and YSYEKL. The CDR3 spans 14 residues. V shed 0 bases and J shed 4 bases, with 10 bases lying between them. CDR3 in DNA: TGCGCCAGCAGCCAAGAGGTCATGACTTACGAGCAGTACTTC. This sequence encodes CASSQEVMTYEQYF.

The gene calls are TRBV6-5 and TRBJ1-2; no firm D call. The germline V gene encodes CDR1 MNHEY and CDR2 SVGAGI. The CDR3 runs 13 residues. Trimming cost V 6 bases and J 6 bases, with 14 bases left between them. CDR3 amino acids: CASSNGGRDGYTF. The DNA for the CDR3 is TGTGCCAGCAGCAACGGAGGGAGGGATGGCTACACCTTC.

The chain has TRBV12-3 or TRBV12-4 and TRBJ1-1, with D perhaps TRBD1 (5 bases). The germline V and J ends were trimmed by 7 bases and 6 bases, with 15 bases remaining between them. The CDR3 covers 13 residues. CDR3 amino acids: CASTPPGRSEAFF. CDR3 nucleotides: TGTGCCAGCACCCCCCCAGGGCGCTCTGAAGCTTTCTTT.

The rearrangement links TRBV28 to TRBJ1-5, with D uncertain. Per the germline V gene, CDR1 is MDHEN and CDR2 is SYDVKM. V was pared by 6 bases and J by 11 bases, with 20 bases between. This CDR3 is built from 14 residues. The chain's CDR3 is CASRGGLEITTQHF. CDR3 in DNA: TGTGCCAGCAGGGGAGGCCTCGAAATCACGACCCAGCATTTT.

The chain recombines TRBV4-1 with TRBJ2-2; 8 positions agree with TRBD2. In germline, CDR1 is MGHRA, CDR2 YSYEKL. This CDR3 is built from 16 residues. The J segment lost 0 bases and the V segment lost 3 bases, leaving 3 bases of the junction unmatched. This CDR3 reads CASSQRAGANTGELFF. CDR3 coding DNA: TGCGCCAGCAGCCAGAGAGCGGGAGCGAACACCGGGGAGCTGTTTTTT.

The chain combines TRBV4-3 with TRBJ2-3; D not resolved. Looked up from germline, CDR1 is LGHNA and CDR2 is YSLEER. V shed 0 bases and J shed 5 bases, with 6 bases lying between them. This CDR3 comprises 13 residues. The CDR3 spells CASSQDRKDTQYF. CDR3 bases: TGCGCCAGCAGCCAAGATCGTAAAGATACGCAGTATTTT.

This chain uses TRBV2 with TRBJ1-2; D is ambiguous. CDR3 length: 11 amino acids. Germline V gene lookup returns CDR1 SNHLY and CDR2 FYNNEI. Trimming left V 5 bases short and J 4 bases short, with 5 bases between. CDR3 protein: CASSPGYGYTF. The CDR3 bases are TGTGCCAGCAGTCCCGGCTATGGCTACACCTTC.

The chain has TRBV5-5 and TRBJ2-1, with 9 nucleotides matching TRBD2. The germline CDR1 and CDR2 sequences are SGHKS and YYEKEE (reference sequence). The CDR3 is 16 amino acids. With V trimmed by 4 bases and J by 0 bases, 5 bases remained unmatched. The chain's CDR3 is CASSRISGGSYNEQFF. CDR3 DNA sequence: TGTGCCAGCAGCCGTATTAGCGGGGGCTCCTACAATGAGCAGTTCTTC.

V usage is TRBV18 and J usage is TRBJ1-6, with 7 bases identical to TRBD1. The trim removed 3 bases at V and 5 bases at J, leaving 4 bases unmatched. Per germline, CDR1 KGHSH and CDR2 LQKENI. The CDR3 has 15 amino acids. This CDR3 reads CASSPLTGDNSPLHF. In DNA form, the CDR3 reads TGTGCCAGCTCACCGCTCACAGGGGATAATTCACCCCTCCACTTT. Full variable domain (rest looked up from reference TRBV18 and TRBJ1-6): NAGVMQNPRHLVRRRGQEARLRCSPMKGHSHVYWYRQLPEEGLKFMVYLQKENIIDESGMPKERFSAEFPKEGPSILRIQQVVRGDSAAYFCASSPLTGDNSPLHFGNGTRLTVT.

This rearrangement joins TRBV10-3 to TRBJ1-1, with 10 positions matching TRBD1. Germline assignment: CDR1 ENHRY and CDR2 SYGVKD. This CDR3 spans 16 amino acids. Germline trimming cut 3 bases from V and 3 bases from J; bases unmatched to any gene: 7. The CDR3 nucleotides are TGTGCCATCAGTGACCGATGGACAGGGGGGGACACTGAAGCTTTCTTT. Translated: CAISDRWTGGDTEAFF.

The chain recombines TRBV19 with TRBJ1-5, with TRBD1 as a possible D gene (6 bases). Trimming removed 8 bases from V and 5 bases from J, with 10 bases in between. Germline values: CDR1 LNHDA, CDR2 SQIVND (reference sequence). The CDR3 spans 12 residues. The CDR3 loop reads CASSQGYQPQHF. In nucleotides, the CDR3 is TGTGCCAGTTCTCAGGGGTATCAGCCCCAGCATTTT.

J is TRBJ1-4 and V is TRBV12-3 or TRBV12-4, with D unclear. The CDR3 is 13 amino acids. The V end lost 3 bases, the J end lost 7 bases, and 9 bases lay between the germline ends. The CDR3 nucleotides are TGTGCCAGCAGTTTTGCGGGCACTGAAAAACTGTTTTTT. Its protein product is CASSFAGTEKLFF.

The sample holds a few counts of this clone. The V and J genes are TRBV12-5 and TRBJ1-1; D uncertain. This CDR3 spans 13 amino acids. Germline lookup yields CDR1 LGHNT and CDR2 FRNRAP. Trimming left V 7 bases short and J 0 bases short, with 9 bases between. The CDR3 DNA is TGTGCTAGTGTCTGGGGAGTGAACACTGAAGCTTTCTTT. Translated: CASVWGVNTEAFF. Using reference TRBV12-5 and TRBJ1-1 for the parts outside the CDR3, the full variable domain is DARVTQTPRHKVTEMGQEVTMRCQPILGHNTVFWYRQTMMQGLELLAYFRNRAPLDDSGMPKDRFSAEMPDATLATLKIQPSEPRDSAVYFCASVWGVNTEAFFGQGTRLTVV.